This passage covers 4 T cell receptor beta chains from one sample sequenced in a study of CD8 T cells in ankylosing spondylitis. The study's findings and limits: A motif of eight highly homologous TCR beta variants was seen as apparently characteristic of ankylosing spondylitis blood.

Their antigens are not known. TCRdb independently ran MiXCR on the 5' RACE reads; one entry per CDR3 protein. The sample holds 800,000 to 900,000 distinct CDR3 sequences, approximately 12% seen once. Sequencing was done on a sample of blood, either unsorted or a sorted T cell fraction (not recorded which). The receptors shown here come from a male donor with ankylosing spondylitis.

The CDR3 nucleotides read TGCAGTGCTCCAAGGCGGAGGGAGCCTAACAATGAGCAGTTCTTC. It translates to CSAPRRREPNNEQFF. The chain has TRBV20-1 and TRBJ2-1; TRBD2 is a possible D gene (6 bases). The germline CDR1 and CDR2 sequences are DFQATT and SNEGSKA (reference sequence). With 5 bases removed from V and 5 bases from J, the gap between germline ends came to 19 bases. CDR3 length: 15 residues.

This clonotype has at least ten counts. The chain links TRBV11-2 to TRBJ2-2; D is undetermined. The germline V and J ends were trimmed by 3 bases and 5 bases, with 7 bases remaining between them. The CDR3 length is 13 residues. Germline V gives CDR1 SGHAT, CDR2 FQNNGV. The CDR3 DNA sequence: TGTGCCAGCAGCTTTGGATGGACCGGGGAGCTGTTTTTT. It translates to CASSFGWTGELFF.

This clonotype was seen only a few times. The chain links TRBV10-3 to TRBJ2-7, with D tentatively TRBD1 (5 bases). The V and J ends lost 3 bases and 3 bases respectively, with 12 bases between them. The CDR3 spans 14 residues. Germline V gene sequence: CDR1 ENHRY, CDR2 SYGVKD. In nucleotides, the CDR3 is TGTGCCATCAGTGAAAAGGGGAATAGCTACGAGCAGTACTTC. Encoded protein: CAISEKGNSYEQYF.

This clonotype has a handful of counts. This chain links TRBV4-3 with TRBJ2-1; 7 bases line up with TRBD2. The CDR3 has 14 residues. Germline V gene sequence: CDR1 LGHNA, CDR2 YSLEER. The junction had 6 bases not matched to a gene; V was cut back by 6 bases and J by 4 bases. For the CDR3, the DNA is TGCGCCAGCAGTCTAGCGGAGCATTACAATGAGCAGTTCTTC. Protein: CASSLAEHYNEQFF.